What follows are 17 T cell receptor beta chains derived from one specimen sequenced in a study. TCRdb ran MiXCR on the RT-PCR reads and lists one entry per CDR3 protein. The sample consists of approximately 720,000 distinct CDR3 sequences, about 14% of them appearing once. Sequencing was done on a sample of memory CD4+ T cells from blood. The receptor set was obtained from a female donor in good health, serving as a healthy control.

This clonotype has a handful of counts. The chain combines TRBV6-1 with TRBJ2-2, with 14 bases fitting TRBD2. Losses at the gene ends were 5 bases for V and 3 bases for J; bases not matched to a gene: 5. The CDR3 covers 17 residues. The germline gives CDR1 MNHNS, CDR2 SASEGT. The CDR3 DNA follows: TGTGCCAGCAGTCAAGGACTAGCGGGAGGACACACCGGGGAGCTGTTTTTT. It yields the protein CASSQGLAGGHTGELFF.

This clonotype was seen only a few times. The genes are TRBV12-3 or TRBV12-4 and TRBJ1-5, with D possibly being TRBD1 (6 bases). V lost 4 bases to trimming and J lost 1 base, with 8 bases between them. CDR3 length: 14 residues. The CDR3 loop is CASSWGPSNQPQHF. The CDR3 DNA is TGTGCCAGCAGTTGGGGGCCGAGCAATCAGCCCCAGCATTTT.

This clonotype turned up a few times. CDR3: CATTPGRGLGETQYF. The DNA for the CDR3 is TGTGCCACCACCCCGGGCAGGGGGCTGGGGGAGACCCAGTACTTC. The chain has TRBV24-1 and TRBJ2-5; the match to TRBD1 covers 8 bases. Per the germline V gene, CDR1 is KGHDR and CDR2 is SFDVKD. V lost 8 bases, J lost 5 bases, and 12 bases stayed unmatched. The CDR3 has 15 residues.

V gene TRBV6-6 combines with J gene TRBJ1-4, with 7 bases aligning to TRBD1. V was clipped by 0 bases and J by 6 bases; unmatched bases: 1. Germline loops: CDR1 MNHNY, CDR2 SVGAGI (reference sequence). The CDR3 runs to 14 residues. The CDR3, as DNA: TGTGCCAGCAGTTACTCAGGGGGCGATGAAAAACTGTTTTTT. It is translated as CASSYSGGDEKLFF.

This clonotype came up many times. The rearrangement joins TRBV5-6 to TRBJ2-3, with 9 bases that match TRBD1. After removal of 1 base from V and 4 bases from J, the junction contained 7 bases not matched to a gene. CDR1 is SGHDT, CDR2 YYEEEE, per germline. The CDR3 has 16 amino acids. CDR3 DNA sequence: TGTGCCAGCAGCTTGCGGGACAGGGTGCCAGCAGATACGCAGTATTTT. This gives the protein CASSLRDRVPADTQYF. Drawing the rest from reference TRBV5-6 and TRBJ2-3, the complete variable domain is DAGVTQSPTHLIKTRGQQVTLRCSPKSGHDTVSWYQQALGQGPQFIFQYYEEEERQRGNFPDRFSGHQFPNYSSELNVNALLLGDSALYLCASSLRDRVPADTQYFGPGTRLTVL.

This clonotype was picked up many times. This sequence joins TRBV9 and TRBJ2-2; D remains ambiguous. V lost 4 bases and J lost 0, with 7 bases in between. The CDR3 sequence is 14 residues long. Per germline, CDR1 SGDLS and CDR2 YYNGEE. CDR3 coding DNA: TGTGCCAGCAGCCGACCGTCGAACACCGGGGAGCTGTTTTTT. The encoded protein is CASSRPSNTGELFF.

The rearrangement links TRBV11-2 to TRBJ2-5, with D perhaps matching TRBD1 (6 bases). Trimming took off 2 bases at V and 6 bases at J, with 16 bases between the two ends. The CDR3 loop spans 15 amino acids. The germline V gene encodes CDR1 SGHAT and CDR2 FQNNGV. CDR3 region: CASSLLRTEEQTQYF. In DNA form, the CDR3 reads TGTGCCAGCAGCTTATTACGGACAGAGGAGCAGACCCAGTACTTC.

This rearrangement joins TRBV7-9 to TRBJ1-1; unclear D gene. Germline loops: CDR1 SEHNR, CDR2 FQNEAQ (reference sequence). The CDR3 consists of 15 residues. With 5 bases removed from V and 0 bases from J, the gap between germline ends came to 13 bases. CDR3 nucleotide sequence: TGTGCCAGCAGCCAAGAGCCAAACATGAACACTGAAGCTTTCTTT. It translates to CASSQEPNMNTEAFF.

This clonotype was seen a handful of times. The chain combines TRBV12-3 or TRBV12-4 with TRBJ2-3, with 8 bases lining up with TRBD1. V shed 7 bases and J 4 bases; nucleotides not matched to a gene: 13. The CDR3 contains 16 residues. The CDR3 nucleotides read TGTGCCAGCAACTCAAGGGCCAGGGGGCGTGCAGATACGCAGTATTTT. Amino acids: CASNSRARGRADTQYF.

This clonotype was found many times. The CDR3 coding sequence is TGTGCCAGCAGCTTGACTAGCGGCAGCTCCTACAATGAGCAGTTCTTC. Its translation: CASSLTSGSSYNEQFF. V usage is TRBV6-5 and J usage is TRBJ2-1; 9 nucleotides agree with TRBD2. Germline assignment: CDR1 MNHEY and CDR2 SVGAGI. After removal of 6 bases from V and 0 bases from J, the junction contained 6 bases not matched to a gene. This CDR3 spans 16 amino acids.

This clonotype has only a few counts. The DNA for the CDR3 is TGTGCCAGCAGTCTTGGGGACAGAAAAGCTTTCTTT. Encoded protein: CASSLGDRKAFF. The chain links TRBV12-3 or TRBV12-4 to TRBJ1-1; 7 bases match TRBD1. The V and J ends lost 5 bases and 9 bases, in that order; junction bases with no gene match: 6. There are 12 residues in the CDR3.

This chain links TRBV5-4 with TRBJ2-5, with 7 bases identical to TRBD2. Germline-derived CDR1 and CDR2 are SGHNT and YYREEE (reference sequence). The V and J ends lost 5 bases and 5 bases, in that order; junction bases with no gene match: 9. The CDR3 length is 14 residues. The CDR3 sequence: CASRWGEGLETQYF. CDR3 nucleotides: TGTGCCAGCAGATGGGGGGAGGGCCTGGAGACCCAGTACTTC.

The J gene is TRBJ1-6, the V gene TRBV25-1; no definite D call. This CDR3 has 12 residues. V lost 3 bases and J 9 bases, leaving 6 bases between the germline ends. The germline V gene has CDR1 MGHDK and CDR2 SYGVNS. Written as DNA, the CDR3 is TGTGCCAGCAGTGACGGGGTTTCACCCCTCCACTTT. It codes for CASSDGVSPLHF.

In this sample, this clonotype turned up a few times. The chain employs TRBV9 and TRBJ1-4; D gene ambiguous. CDR1 SGDLS and CDR2 YYNGEE come from the germline V gene. Trimming removed 4 bases at V and 7 bases at J, with 17 bases between. The length of the CDR3 is 15 residues. CDR3 sequence reads: CASSPDFGEGEKLFF. CDR3 bases: TGTGCCAGCAGCCCTGACTTCGGGGAGGGTGAAAAACTGTTTTTT.

This clonotype was observed at least ten times. The rearrangement links TRBV4-1 to TRBJ2-4; TRBD1 agrees at 8 bases. In germline, CDR1 is MGHRA, CDR2 YSYEKL. V lost 1 base to trimming and J lost 4 bases; unmatched junction nucleotides: 3. CDR3 length: 15 amino acids. The CDR3 is CASSQGQGMKNIQYF. DNA for the CDR3: TGCGCCAGCAGCCAAGGACAGGGGATGAAAAACATTCAGTACTTC.

The chain is built from TRBV24-1 and TRBJ2-4; 8 bases line up with TRBD1. The trim removed 6 bases at V and 3 bases at J, leaving 15 bases unmatched. Per the germline V gene, CDR1 is KGHDR and CDR2 is SFDVKD. CDR3 length: 18 residues. CDR3 DNA: TGTGCCACCAGTCCGGGGACAGGAAAACTTACTCACAAAAACATTCAGTACTTC. This encodes CATSPGTGKLTHKNIQYF.

This chain links TRBV7-9 with TRBJ1-2, with a possible D match to TRBD1 (5 bases). The germline V and J ends were trimmed by 1 base and 4 bases, with 13 bases remaining between them. The CDR3 length is 15 residues. Germline CDR1 SEHNR, CDR2 FQNEAQ (reference sequence). This CDR3 is CASSLDGGTGYGYTF. For the CDR3, the DNA is TGTGCCAGCAGCTTAGACGGGGGGACGGGCTATGGCTACACCTTC.